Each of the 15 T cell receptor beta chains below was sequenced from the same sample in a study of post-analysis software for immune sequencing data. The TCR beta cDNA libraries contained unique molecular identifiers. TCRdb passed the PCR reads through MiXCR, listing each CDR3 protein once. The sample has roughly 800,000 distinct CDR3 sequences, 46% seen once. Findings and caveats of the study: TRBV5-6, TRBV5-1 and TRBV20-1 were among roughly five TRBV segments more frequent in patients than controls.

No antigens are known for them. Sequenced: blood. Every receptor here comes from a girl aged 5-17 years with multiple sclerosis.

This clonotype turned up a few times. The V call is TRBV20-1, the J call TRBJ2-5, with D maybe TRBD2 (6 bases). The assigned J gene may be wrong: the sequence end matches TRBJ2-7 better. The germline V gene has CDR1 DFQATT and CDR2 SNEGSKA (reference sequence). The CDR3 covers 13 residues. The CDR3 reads CSATSADRYEQYF. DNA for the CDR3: TGCAGTGCTACTAGCGCGGACCGCTACGAGCAGTACTTC.

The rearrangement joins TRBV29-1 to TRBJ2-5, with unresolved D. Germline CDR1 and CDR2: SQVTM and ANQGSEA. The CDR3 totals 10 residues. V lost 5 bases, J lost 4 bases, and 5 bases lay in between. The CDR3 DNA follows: TGCAGCGTTCAGAGAGAGACCCAGTACTTC. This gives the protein CSVQRETQYF.

CDR3 residues: CASSLVGTAWGNEQYF. CDR3 coding DNA: TGTGCCAGCAGCTTAGTTGGGACTGCGTGGGGAAACGAGCAGTACTTC. The rearrangement uses TRBV7-2 and TRBJ2-7, with D perhaps TRBD2 (6 bases). Germline CDR1 is SGHTA and CDR2 is FQGNSA. V lost 1 base and J lost 5, with 18 bases in between. The CDR3 consists of 16 residues. The entire variable domain, with the rest obtained from reference TRBV7-2 and TRBJ2-7, is as follows: GAGVSQSPSNKVTEKGKDVELRCDPISGHTALYWYRQSLGQGLEFLIYFQGNSAPDKSGLPSDRFSAERTGGSVSTLTIQRTQQEDSAVYLCASSLVGTAWGNEQYFGPGTRLTVT.

In DNA form, the CDR3 reads TGCAGTGCTAGGGGGATTTGGCCGGTCCAAGAGACCCAGTACTTC. Protein product: CSARGIWPVQETQYF. The genes are TRBV20-1 and TRBJ2-5; D ambiguous. CDR3 length: 15 amino acids. V lost 3 bases to trimming and J lost 1 base, with 15 bases between them. From germline, CDR1 is DFQATT and CDR2 SNEGSKA (reference sequence).

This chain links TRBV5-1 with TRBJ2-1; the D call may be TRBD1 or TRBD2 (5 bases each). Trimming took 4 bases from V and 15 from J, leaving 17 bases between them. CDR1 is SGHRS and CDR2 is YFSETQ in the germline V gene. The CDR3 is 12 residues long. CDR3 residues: CASSLGDGRRFF. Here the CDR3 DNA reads TGCGCCAGCAGCCTCGGGGACGGACGAAGGTTCTTC.

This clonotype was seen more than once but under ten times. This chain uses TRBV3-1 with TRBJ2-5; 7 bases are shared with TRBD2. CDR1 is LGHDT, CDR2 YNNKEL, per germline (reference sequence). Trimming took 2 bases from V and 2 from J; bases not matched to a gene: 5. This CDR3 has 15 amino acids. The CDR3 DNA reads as TGTGCCAGCAGCCAAAGGCTAGCGGAACAAGAGACCCAGTACTTC. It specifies CASSQRLAEQETQYF.

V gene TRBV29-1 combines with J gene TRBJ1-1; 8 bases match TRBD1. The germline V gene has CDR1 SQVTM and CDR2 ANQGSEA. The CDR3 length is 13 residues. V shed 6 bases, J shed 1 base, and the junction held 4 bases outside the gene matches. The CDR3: CSVPGTGNTEAFF. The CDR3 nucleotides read TGCAGCGTCCCCGGGACAGGGAACACTGAAGCTTTCTTT.

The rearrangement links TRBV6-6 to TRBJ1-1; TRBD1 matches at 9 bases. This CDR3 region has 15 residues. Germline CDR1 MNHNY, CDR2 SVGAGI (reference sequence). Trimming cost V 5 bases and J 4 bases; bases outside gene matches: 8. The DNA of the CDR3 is TGTGCCAGCAGTCCGCCGGGACAGGGCGTCACTGAAGCTTTCTTT. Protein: CASSPPGQGVTEAFF.

The DNA of the CDR3 is TGTGCCAGCAGTAGGGGATTCGAGCAGTACTTC. Translated: CASSRGFEQYF. The chain employs TRBV6-1 and TRBJ2-7, with D perhaps matching TRBD1 (5 bases). The CDR3 is 11 amino acids. CDR1 and CDR2 (germline): MNHNS, SASEGT. The ends were cut back, 5 bases at V and 6 bases at J, with 8 bases in the middle.

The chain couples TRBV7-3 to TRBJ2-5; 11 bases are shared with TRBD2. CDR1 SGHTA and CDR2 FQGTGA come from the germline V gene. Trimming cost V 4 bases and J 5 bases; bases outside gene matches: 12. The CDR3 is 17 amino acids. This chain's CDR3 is CASSSPMLAGGRETQYF. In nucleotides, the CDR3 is TGTGCCAGCAGCTCCCCCATGCTAGCGGGAGGAAGGGAGACCCAGTACTTC.

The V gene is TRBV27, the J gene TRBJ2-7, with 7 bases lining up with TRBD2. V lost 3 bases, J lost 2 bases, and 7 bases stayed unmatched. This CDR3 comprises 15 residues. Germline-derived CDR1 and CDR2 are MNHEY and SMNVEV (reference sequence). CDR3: CASSLAGDGAYEQYF. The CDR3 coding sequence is TGTGCCAGCAGTTTGGCGGGAGACGGAGCCTACGAGCAGTACTTC.

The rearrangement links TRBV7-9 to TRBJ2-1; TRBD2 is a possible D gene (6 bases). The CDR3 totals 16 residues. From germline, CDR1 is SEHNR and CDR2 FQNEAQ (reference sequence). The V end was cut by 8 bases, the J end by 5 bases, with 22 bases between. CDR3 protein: CASPSREQPLHNEQFF. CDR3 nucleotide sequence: TGTGCCAGCCCTAGCCGGGAGCAACCACTTCACAATGAGCAGTTCTTC.

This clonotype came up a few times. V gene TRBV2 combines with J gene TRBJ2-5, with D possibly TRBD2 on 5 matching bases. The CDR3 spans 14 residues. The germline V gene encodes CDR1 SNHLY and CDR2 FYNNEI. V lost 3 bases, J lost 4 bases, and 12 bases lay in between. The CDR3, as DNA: TGTGCCAGCAGTGACGAACTAGTGGGAGAGACCCAGTACTTC. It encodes CASSDELVGETQYF.

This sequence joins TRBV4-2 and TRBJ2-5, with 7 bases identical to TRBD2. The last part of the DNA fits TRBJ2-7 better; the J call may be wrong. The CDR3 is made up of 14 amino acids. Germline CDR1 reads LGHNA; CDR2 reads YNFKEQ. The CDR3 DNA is TGTGCCAGCAGCCAAGTTTCTAGCGGATACGAGCAGTACTTC. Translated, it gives CASSQVSSGYEQYF.

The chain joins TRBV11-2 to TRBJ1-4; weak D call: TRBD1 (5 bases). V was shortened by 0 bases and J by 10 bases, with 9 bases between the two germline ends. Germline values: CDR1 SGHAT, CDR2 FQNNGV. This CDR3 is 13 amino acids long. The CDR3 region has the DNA TGTGCCAGCAGCTTAGACGGGGGGGGAAAACTGTTTTTT. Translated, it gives CASSLDGGGKLFF. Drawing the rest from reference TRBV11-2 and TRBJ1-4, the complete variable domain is EAGVAQSPRYKIIEKRQSVAFWCNPISGHATLYWYQQILGQGPKLLIQFQNNGVVDDSQLPKDRFSAERLKGVDSTLKIQPAKLEDSAVYLCASSLDGGGKLFFGSGTQLSVL.